Below, 5 T cell receptor beta chains from the same sample are listed, as sequenced in a study of shared clonotypes between healthy human individuals. TCRdb's table, derived via immunoSEQ multiplex PCR, lists solely in-frame clones and lacks some. The data contain hundreds of thousands of clones, 72% of them singletons. Specimen: memory CD4+ T cells sorted from blood. The subset here: CD45RA-negative fraction. All receptors derive from a woman in her twenties or thirties in good health.

This clone showed up just a few times. The chain recombines TRBV7-2 with TRBJ2-5; D gene ambiguous. Germline lookup yields CDR1 SGHTA and CDR2 FQGNSA. With 1 base removed from V and 6 bases from J, the gap between germline ends came to 6 bases. This CDR3 is 12 amino acids long. This CDR3 is CASSLETKTQYF. DNA of the CDR3: TGTGCCAGCAGCTTAGAAACGAAGACCCAGTACTTC.

This chain connects TRBV11-3 to TRBJ2-3, with D uncertain. The CDR3 has 14 residues. CDR1 and CDR2 (germline): SGHNT, YENEEA. V dropped 3 bases and J dropped 4 bases, with 11 bases sitting between them. CDR3 coding DNA: TGTGCCAGCAGCTTTGTGAACAGTCCAGATACGCAGTATTTT. This codes for CASSFVNSPDTQYF.

The chain links TRBV11-3 to TRBJ2-7; 9 bases fit TRBD2. The germline V gene has CDR1 SGHNT and CDR2 YENEEA. The ends lost 5 bases at V and 0 bases at J; junction bases unmatched: 2. The CDR3 is 14 residues long. CDR3 nucleotides: TGTGCCAGCAGCATTAGCGGGGGCTCCTACGAGCAGTACTTC. Translation: CASSISGGSYEQYF.

This chain uses TRBV2 with TRBJ2-1; 7 bases align to TRBD2. The germline V gene has CDR1 SNHLY and CDR2 FYNNEI. This CDR3 contains 16 residues. Trimming removed 3 bases from V and 0 bases from J; junction bases left unmatched: 5. The CDR3 loop reads CASSDHTSASYNEQFF. The CDR3 DNA sequence: TGTGCCAGCAGTGACCATACTAGCGCCTCCTACAATGAGCAGTTCTTC.

The genes are TRBV7-3 and TRBJ2-3; D unresolved. This CDR3 spans 13 amino acids. Trimming cost V 3 bases and J 0 bases, with 4 bases left between them. In germline, CDR1 is SGHTA, CDR2 FQGTGA. In DNA, the CDR3 is TGTGCCAGCAGCTTTGGCAGCACAGATACGCAGTATTTT. It translates to CASSFGSTDTQYF. The variable domain in full, with the rest retrieved from reference TRBV7-3 and TRBJ2-3, is GAGVSQTPSNKVTEKGKYVELRCDPISGHTALYWYRQSLGQGPEFLIYFQGTGAADDSGLPNDRFFAVRPEGSVSTLKIQRTERGDSAVYLCASSFGSTDTQYFGPGTRLTVL.